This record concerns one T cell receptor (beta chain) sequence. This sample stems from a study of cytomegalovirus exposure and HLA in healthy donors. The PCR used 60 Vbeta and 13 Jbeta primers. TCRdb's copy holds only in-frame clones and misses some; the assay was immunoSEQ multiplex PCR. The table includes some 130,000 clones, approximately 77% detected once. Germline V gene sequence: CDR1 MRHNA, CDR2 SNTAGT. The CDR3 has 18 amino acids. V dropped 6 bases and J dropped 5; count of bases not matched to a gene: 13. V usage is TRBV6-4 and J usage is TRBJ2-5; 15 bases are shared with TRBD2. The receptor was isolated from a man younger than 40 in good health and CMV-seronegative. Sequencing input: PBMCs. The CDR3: CASRTLWTSGRAGETQYF. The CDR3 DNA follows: TGTGCCAGCAGAACCCTTTGGACTAGCGGGAGGGCAGGGGAGACCCAGTACTTC.